This TCR beta chain was found in a study of blood T cell repertoires in COVID-19. Only in-frame clones appear in the TCRdb table, and some are missing; sequencing was by immunoSEQ multiplex PCR. The data hold 140,000 to 150,000 clones, with approximately 81% observed a single time. The CDR3 has 13 residues. With 0 bases removed from V and 8 bases from J, the gap between germline ends came to 11 bases. The germline gives CDR1 SGHNT, CDR2 YYREEE (reference sequence). This TCR derives from a human donor in a cohort sampled during active COVID-19. Sequenced: peripheral blood. The chain employs TRBV5-4 and TRBJ1-2; D call uncertain. Written as DNA, the CDR3 is TGTGCCAGCAGCTTGGACGGGGTGGTAGGCTACACCTTC. This codes for CASSLDGVVGYTF.